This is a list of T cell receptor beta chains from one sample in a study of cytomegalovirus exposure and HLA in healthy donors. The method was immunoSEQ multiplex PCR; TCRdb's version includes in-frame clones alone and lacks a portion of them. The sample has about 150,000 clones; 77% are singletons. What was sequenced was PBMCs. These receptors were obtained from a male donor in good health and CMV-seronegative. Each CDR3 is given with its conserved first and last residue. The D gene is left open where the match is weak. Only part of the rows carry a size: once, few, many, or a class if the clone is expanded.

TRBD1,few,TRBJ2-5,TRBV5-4,CASSRDSYQETQYF,TGTGCCAGCAGCCGGGACAGCTACCAAGAGACCCAGTACTTC
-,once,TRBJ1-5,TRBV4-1,CASSKSRGGNQPQHF,TGCGCCAGCAGCAAAAGCAGGGGAGGCAATCAGCCCCAGCATTTT
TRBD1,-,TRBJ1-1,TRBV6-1,CAGTDRGRVYTEAFF,TGTGCCGGGACTGACAGGGGTCGCGTATACACTGAAGCTTTCTTT
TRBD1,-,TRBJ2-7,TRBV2,CASRLAGTVYEQYF,TGTGCCAGCAGGCTCGCCGGGACAGTATACGAGCAGTACTTC
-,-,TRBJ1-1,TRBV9,CASSLWNTEAFF,TGTGCCAGCAGCCTATGGAACACTGAAGCTTTCTTT
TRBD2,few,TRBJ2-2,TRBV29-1,CSVGVGGVDTGELFF,TGCAGCGTTGGGGTCGGGGGGGTTGACACCGGGGAGCTGTTTTTT
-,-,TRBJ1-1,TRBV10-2,CASRGLQGRRSMNTEAFF,TGCGCCAGCAGGGGCCTCCAGGGAAGGCGGTCTATGAACACTGAAGCTTTCTTT
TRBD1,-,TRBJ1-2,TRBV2,CASSGGTGGGYGYTF,TGTGCCAGCAGCGGGGGGACAGGGGGCGGGTATGGCTACACCTTC
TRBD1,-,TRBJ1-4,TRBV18,CASSPRPTGTGGTNEKLFF,TGTGCCAGCTCACCCCGACCAACCGGGACAGGGGGTACTAATGAAAAACTGTTTTTT
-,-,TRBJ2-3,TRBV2,CASSPGEGDTDTQYF,TGTGCCAGCAGTCCAGGGGAAGGGGACACAGATACGCAGTATTTT
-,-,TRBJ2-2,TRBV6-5,CASSRRDTNTGELFF,TGTGCCAGCAGTCGCCGGGACACGAACACCGGGGAGCTGTTTTTT
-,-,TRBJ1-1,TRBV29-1,CSPTGLGSTEAFF,TGCAGCCCTACAGGGCTGGGGAGCACTGAAGCTTTCTTT
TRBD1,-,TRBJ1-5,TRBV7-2,CASSSSGTGGQPQHF,TGTGCCAGCAGCTCGAGTGGGACAGGGGGCCAGCCCCAGCATTTT
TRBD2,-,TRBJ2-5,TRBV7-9,CASPPGLAGVRETQYF,TGTGCCAGCCCCCCGGGACTAGCGGGAGTTCGAGAGACCCAGTACTTC
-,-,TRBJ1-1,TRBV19,CASSRRDNALSEAFF,TGTGCCAGTAGCCGACGAGACAACGCCTTGAGTGAAGCTTTCTTT
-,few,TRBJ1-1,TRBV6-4,CASSDSLGGSTEAFF,TGTGCCAGCAGTGACTCGCTGGGGGGAAGTACTGAAGCTTTCTTT
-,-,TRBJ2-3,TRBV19,CATLSHVDTQYF,TGTGCCACCCTATCGCATGTGGATACGCAGTATTTT
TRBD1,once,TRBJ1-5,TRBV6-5,CASSYGQGVLQHF,TGTGCCAGCAGTTACGGACAGGGAGTGCTCCAGCATTTT
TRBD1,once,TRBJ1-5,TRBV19,CASTYGTGRDQPQHF,TGTGCCAGTACCTATGGGACAGGGCGGGATCAGCCCCAGCATTTT
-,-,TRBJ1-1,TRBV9,CASSAGGRMNTEAFF,TGTGCCAGCAGCGCAGGAGGACGGATGAACACTGAAGCTTTCTTT
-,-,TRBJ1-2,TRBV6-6,CASSYAWASVGNGYTF,TGTGCCAGCAGTTACGCCTGGGCATCGGTCGGTAATGGCTACACCTTC
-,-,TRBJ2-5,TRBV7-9,CASSSALGQGVPYF,TGTGCCAGCAGCTCCGCGCTGGGACAAGGAGTCCCGTACTTC
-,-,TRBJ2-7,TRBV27,CASSFSSSYEQYF,TGTGCCAGCAGTTTTAGCAGCTCCTACGAGCAGTACTTC
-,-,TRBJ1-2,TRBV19,CASIEEGYGYTF,TGTGCCAGTATTGAGGAGGGCTATGGCTACACCTTC
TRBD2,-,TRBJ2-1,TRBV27,CASSMGTSGIYNEQFF,TGTGCCAGCAGTATGGGGACTAGCGGGATATACAATGAGCAGTTCTTC
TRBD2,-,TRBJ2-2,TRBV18,CASSSGRNTGELFF,TGTGCCAGCTCGAGCGGGAGGAACACCGGGGAGCTGTTTTTT
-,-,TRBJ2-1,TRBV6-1,CASSESSGGASWNEQFF,TGTGCCAGCAGTGAATCCTCAGGAGGGGCTTCCTGGAATGAGCAGTTCTTC
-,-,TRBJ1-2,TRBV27,CASSLGGNYGYTF,TGTGCCAGCAGTTTAGGAGGGAACTATGGCTACACCTTC
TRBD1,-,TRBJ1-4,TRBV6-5,CASSYRDSLGEKLFF,TGTGCCAGCAGTTACAGGGACAGCCTGGGGGAAAAACTGTTTTTT
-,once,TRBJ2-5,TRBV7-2,CASTPSGVGKTQYF,TGTGCCAGCACCCCCAGCGGCGTCGGAAAGACCCAGTACTTC
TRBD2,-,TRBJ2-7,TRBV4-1,CASSQVWTSSYEQYF,TGCGCCAGCAGCCAAGTCTGGACTAGTTCCTACGAGCAGTACTTC
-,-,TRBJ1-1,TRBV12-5,CASGLAGGWMNTEAFF,TGTGCTAGTGGTTTGGCCGGGGGTTGGATGAACACTGAAGCTTTCTTT
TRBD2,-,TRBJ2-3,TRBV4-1,CASSQVAGRDTDTQYF,TGCGCCAGCAGCCAAGTTGCCGGGAGGGACACAGATACGCAGTATTTT
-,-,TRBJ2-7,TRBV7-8,CASSLVLQAYEQYF,TGTGCCAGCAGCTTAGTACTTCAAGCCTACGAGCAGTACTTC
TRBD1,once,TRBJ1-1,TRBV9,CASSPRTGRTEAFF,TGTGCCAGCAGCCCCCGGACAGGGAGAACTGAAGCTTTCTTT
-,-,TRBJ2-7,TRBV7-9,CSSSLGGYEQYF,TGTTCCAGCAGCTTGGGGGGTTACGAGCAGTACTTC
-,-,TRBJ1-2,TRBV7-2,CASSPQGTVNNGYTF,TGTGCCAGCAGCCCGCAGGGGACGGTCAATAATGGCTACACCTTC
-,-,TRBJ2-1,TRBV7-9,CSSSLGGGGSYNEQFF,TGTTCCAGCAGCTTGGGGGGAGGGGGCTCCTACAATGAGCAGTTCTTC
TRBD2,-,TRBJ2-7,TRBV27,CASRALGGAREQYF,TGTGCCAGCAGGGCACTCGGGGGGGCTCGAGAGCAGTACTTC
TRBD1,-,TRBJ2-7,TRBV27,CASSEPGQVYEQYF,TGTGCCAGCAGCGAACCGGGACAGGTTTACGAGCAGTACTTC
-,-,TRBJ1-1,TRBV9,CASSVEPVNTEAFF,TGTGCCAGCAGCGTAGAGCCCGTGAACACTGAAGCTTTCTTT
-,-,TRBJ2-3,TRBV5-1,CASSLGSRDSTTDTQYF,TGCGCCAGCAGCTTGGGTTCCCGGGACTCTACCACAGATACGCAGTATTTT
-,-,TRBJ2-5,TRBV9,CASSVGRGQETQYF,TGTGCCAGCAGCGTAGGTCGGGGACAAGAGACCCAGTACTTC
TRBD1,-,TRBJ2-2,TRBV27,CASSLYRGSNTGELFF,TGTGCCAGCAGTTTATACAGGGGTTCGAACACCGGGGAGCTGTTTTTT
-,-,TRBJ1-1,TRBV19,CASSIVGTPNTEAFF,TGTGCCAGTAGTATAGTTGGCACCCCGAACACTGAAGCTTTCTTT
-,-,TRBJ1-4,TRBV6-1,CASSEKGGEKLFF,TGTGCCAGCAGTGAGAAGGGAGGTGAAAAACTGTTTTTT
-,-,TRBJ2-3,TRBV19,CASSILGGETDTQYF,TGTGCCAGTAGTATCTTGGGTGGAGAAACAGATACGCAGTATTTT
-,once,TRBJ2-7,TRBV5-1,CASSLEQTYEQYF,TGCGCCAGCAGCTTGGAGCAAACCTACGAGCAGTACTTC
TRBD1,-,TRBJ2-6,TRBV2,CASRRGQYNGANGLTF,TGTGCCAGCAGGAGGGGACAGTATAATGGGGCCAACGGCCTGACTTTC
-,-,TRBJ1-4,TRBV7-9,CASSRGDNEKLFF,TGTGCCAGCAGCCGCGGGGATAATGAAAAACTGTTTTTT